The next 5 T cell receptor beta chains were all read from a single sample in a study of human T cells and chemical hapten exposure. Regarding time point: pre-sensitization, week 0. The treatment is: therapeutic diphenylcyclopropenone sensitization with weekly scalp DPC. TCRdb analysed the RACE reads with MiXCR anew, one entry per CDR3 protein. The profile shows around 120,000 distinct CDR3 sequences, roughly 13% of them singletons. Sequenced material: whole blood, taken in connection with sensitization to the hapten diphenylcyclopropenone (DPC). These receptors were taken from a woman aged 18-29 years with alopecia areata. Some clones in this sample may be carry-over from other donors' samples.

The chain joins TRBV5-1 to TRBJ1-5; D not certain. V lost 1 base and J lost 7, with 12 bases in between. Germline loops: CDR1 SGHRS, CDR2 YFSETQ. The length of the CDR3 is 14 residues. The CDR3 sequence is CASSLKSGGQPQHF. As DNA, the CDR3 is TGCGCCAGCAGCTTGAAGAGTGGCGGACAGCCCCAGCATTTT. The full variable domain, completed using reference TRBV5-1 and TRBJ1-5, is KAGVTQTPRYLIKTRGQQVTLSCSPISGHRSVSWYQQTPGQGLQFLFEYFSETQRNKGNFPGRFSGRQFSNSRSEMNVSTLELGDSALYLCASSLKSGGQPQHFGDGTRLSIL.

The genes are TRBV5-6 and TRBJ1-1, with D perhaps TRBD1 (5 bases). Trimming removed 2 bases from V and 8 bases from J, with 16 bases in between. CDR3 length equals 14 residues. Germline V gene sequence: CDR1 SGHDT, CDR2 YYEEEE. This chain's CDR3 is CASSFTGPTTEAFF. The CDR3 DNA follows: TGTGCCAGCAGCTTCACAGGCCCTACAACCGAAGCTTTCTTT.

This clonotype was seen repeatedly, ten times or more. The DNA for the CDR3 is TGTGCCAGCAGTCCTTACCAAGGGGATAATGAAAAACTGTTTTTT. As protein: CASSPYQGDNEKLFF. This chain uses TRBV6-6 with TRBJ1-4, with a weak D call TRBD1 (5 bases). This CDR3 spans 15 amino acids. Germline V gives CDR1 MNHNY, CDR2 SVGAGI (reference sequence). Trimming stripped 5 bases from V and 4 bases from J, with 14 bases between.

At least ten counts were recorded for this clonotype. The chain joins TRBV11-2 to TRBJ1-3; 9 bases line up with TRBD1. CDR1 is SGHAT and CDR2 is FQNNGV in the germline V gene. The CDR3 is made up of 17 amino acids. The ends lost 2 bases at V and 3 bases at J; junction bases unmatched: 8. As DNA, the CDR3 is TGTGCCAGCAGCTTACCGCGCCGGACAGGGGTTGGAAACACCATATATTTT. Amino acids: CASSLPRRTGVGNTIYF.

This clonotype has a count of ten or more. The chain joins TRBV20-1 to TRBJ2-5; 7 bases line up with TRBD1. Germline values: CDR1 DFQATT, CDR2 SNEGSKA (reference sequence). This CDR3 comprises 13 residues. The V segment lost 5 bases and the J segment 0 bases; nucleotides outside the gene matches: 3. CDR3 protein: CSASDRDQETQYF. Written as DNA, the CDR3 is TGCAGTGCTTCTGACAGGGACCAAGAGACCCAGTACTTC.